This T cell receptor (beta chain) was identified in a study of T cells in Graves' hyperthyroidism and ophthalmopathy. Study-wide context: The authors collected peripheral blood at initial diagnosis, before any treatment.

Germline CDR1 and CDR2: SEHNR and FQNEAQ (reference sequence). Trimming stripped 2 bases from V and 6 bases from J, with 22 bases between. This CDR3 spans 18 amino acids. RNA transcripts were the template for amplifying TCR beta CDR3 regions. HTBI primers drove first-round RT-PCR of the TCR CDR3. One entry per CDR3 protein results from TCRdb running MiXCR on the multiplex PCR reads. The sample records under 450,000 distinct CDR3 sequences, 15% to 19% being singletons. Based on clinical symptoms, serum thyroxine and TRAb, thyroid ultrasound and orbital computed tomography, diagnoses were reached. PBMCs were obtained from approximately 9.2 ml fresh peripheral blood. This clonotype was picked up a small number of times. The target antigen is unknown. General study points: Separation of ophthalmopathy from stable hyperthyroidism was achieved by a 13 V-J model.

The sequence was obtained from a woman between 18 and 29 years old with Graves' hyperthyroidism. Sequencing input: blood. The gene calls are TRBV7-9 and TRBJ1-4, with D hard to call. The CDR3 DNA sequence: TGTGCCAGCAGCTTATTTTGGCAGGACCCTTCTCCGGATGAAAAACTGTTTTTT. Protein: CASSLFWQDPSPDEKLFF.